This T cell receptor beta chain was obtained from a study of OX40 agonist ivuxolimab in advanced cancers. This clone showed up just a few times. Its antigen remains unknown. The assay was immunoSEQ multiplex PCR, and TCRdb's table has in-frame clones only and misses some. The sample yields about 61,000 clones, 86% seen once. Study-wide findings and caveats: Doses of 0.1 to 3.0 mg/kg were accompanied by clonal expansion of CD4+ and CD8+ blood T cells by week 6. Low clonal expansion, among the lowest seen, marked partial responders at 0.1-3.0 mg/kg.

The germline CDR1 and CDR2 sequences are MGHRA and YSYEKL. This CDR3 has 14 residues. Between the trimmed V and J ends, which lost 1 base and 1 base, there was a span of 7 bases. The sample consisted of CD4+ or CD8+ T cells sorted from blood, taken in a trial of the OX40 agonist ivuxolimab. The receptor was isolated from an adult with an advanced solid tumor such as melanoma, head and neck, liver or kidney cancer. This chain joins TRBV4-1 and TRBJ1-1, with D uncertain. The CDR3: CASSQGQRNTEAFF. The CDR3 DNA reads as TGCGCCAGCAGCCAAGGGCAACGGAACACTGAAGCTTTCTTT.